This T cell receptor (beta chain) was sequenced in a study of cytomegalovirus exposure and HLA in healthy donors. Study outcomes and limitations: CMV antigen specificity was confirmed in vitro for a few CMV-associated chains. The authors enumerated over 150 TCR beta chains as linked to cytomegalovirus.

These donors were members of the approximately 120-subject validation cohort, a group separate from the roughly 670-subject first cohort. On this clone: No antigen is known for it.

V was trimmed by 5 bases and J by 3 bases, leaving 5 bases between them. CDR3 length: 11 residues. Germline CDR1 MDHEN, CDR2 SYDVKM. Sequencing was performed with immunoSEQ multiplex PCR; in TCRdb, only in-frame clones are kept and a portion is missing. The profile shows 50,000 to 65,000 clones, roughly 95% of them singletons. This receptor was obtained from a woman younger than 30 in good health and CMV-seronegative. The sequenced sample was PBMCs. The chain links TRBV28 to TRBJ2-7; D not resolved. DNA for the CDR3: TGTGCCAGCAGTCCCCTCTACGAGCAGTACTTC. As protein: CASSPLYEQYF.